This TCR beta chain was recorded in a study of sequential checkpoint blockade in melanoma. TCRdb's table, derived via immunoSEQ multiplex PCR, lists solely in-frame clones and lacks some. The table includes several thousand clones, approximately 53% detected once. This clone is medium-sized within its sample. The CDR3 has 12 amino acids. Treatment denoted: randomized to nivolumab then ipilimumab (arm A) or the reverse (arm B). None of the patients previously received DNA-damaging chemotherapy. Live CD3+CD8+ CD19− CD56− cells were sorted from PBMCs. V is TRBV21-1 and J is TRBJ1-2. TRBV21-1 is assigned pseudogene status. The material was CD8+ T cells sorted from blood (inferred from file names), obtained from a patient given nivolumab and ipilimumab in sequence. The clonotype was recovered from a human donor with melanoma. The CDR3 loop is CASSNQARGYTF. The CDR3 bases are TGTGCCAGCAGCAACCAAGCGAGGGGCTACACCTTC.